One sample yielded the 4 T cell receptor beta chains listed below, sequenced in a study of blood T cell repertoires in COVID-19. The data were produced by immunoSEQ multiplex PCR, yet TCRdb's version contains in-frame clones alone and is incomplete. The table includes around 30,000 clones, more than 80% detected once. Sequencing was done on a sample of peripheral blood. All receptors come from a male donor with active COVID-19.

J is TRBJ2-7 and V is TRBV7-2, with 11 bases identical to TRBD1. The V segment lost 6 bases and the J segment 4 bases; nucleotides outside the gene matches: 5. The CDR3 spans 14 residues. Germline V gives CDR1 SGHTA, CDR2 FQGNSA. Here the CDR3 reads CASSAGTGGYEQYF. CDR3 nucleotides: TGTGCCAGCAGTGCCGGGACAGGGGGGTACGAGCAGTACTTC.

The chain recombines TRBV6-2 or TRBV6-3 with TRBJ1-6; TRBD1 agrees at 8 bases. With V trimmed by 4 bases and J by 4 bases, 6 bases remained unmatched. The CDR3 extends over 16 amino acids. Germline assignment: CDR1 MNHEY and CDR2 SVGEGT. As DNA, the CDR3 is TGTGCCAGCAGTTCCGGACAGGGCGTATATAATTCACCCCTCCACTTT. This gives the protein CASSSGQGVYNSPLHF.

The chain employs TRBV29-1 and TRBJ2-1, with a tentative D call TRBD1 (5 bases). Germline CDR1 and CDR2: SQVTM and ANQGSEA. Trimming left V 0 bases short and J 9 bases short, with 18 bases between. The CDR3 is 15 residues long. CDR3 sequence: CSVEDWARVSAEQFF. The CDR3 DNA reads TGCAGCGTTGAAGATTGGGCCAGGGTCTCTGCTGAGCAGTTCTTC.

The chain links TRBV13 to TRBJ1-6, with 9 bases aligning to TRBD1. Germline-derived CDR1 and CDR2 are PRHDT and FYEKMQ (reference sequence). The CDR3 contains 14 residues. V shed 4 bases, J shed 7 bases, and the junction held 2 bases outside the gene matches. The CDR3 nucleotides are TGTGCCAGCAGCTACGACAGGGGGAATTCACCCCTCCACTTT. Translating gives CASSYDRGNSPLHF.